This T cell receptor (beta chain) was documented in a study of shared clonotypes between healthy human individuals. Sorted-subset replicate PCR reactions were performed with around 210 ng DNA, corresponding to tens of thousands of T cell genomes. The data were produced by immunoSEQ multiplex PCR, yet TCRdb's version contains in-frame clones alone and is incomplete. The sample includes roughly 2,000,000 clones, about 95% of them seen just once. V was clipped by 0 bases and J by 3 bases, with 10 bases between them. The CDR3 consists of 15 residues. Germline V gene sequence: CDR1 LGHNA, CDR2 YNFKEQ. CD8 cells regarded as naive lacked CD45RO, were positively chosen for CCR7, and omitted terminally differentiated effector memory CD45RA+ cells.

This TCR was sampled from a man aged 18 to 30 in good health. Sequencing input: naive CD8+ T cells sorted from blood. V is TRBV4-2 and J is TRBJ2-3, with D hard to call. The CDR3 DNA sequence: TGTGCCAGCAGCCAAGATTCCGGCCGGACAGATACGCAGTATTTT. This translates into CASSQDSGRTDTQYF.